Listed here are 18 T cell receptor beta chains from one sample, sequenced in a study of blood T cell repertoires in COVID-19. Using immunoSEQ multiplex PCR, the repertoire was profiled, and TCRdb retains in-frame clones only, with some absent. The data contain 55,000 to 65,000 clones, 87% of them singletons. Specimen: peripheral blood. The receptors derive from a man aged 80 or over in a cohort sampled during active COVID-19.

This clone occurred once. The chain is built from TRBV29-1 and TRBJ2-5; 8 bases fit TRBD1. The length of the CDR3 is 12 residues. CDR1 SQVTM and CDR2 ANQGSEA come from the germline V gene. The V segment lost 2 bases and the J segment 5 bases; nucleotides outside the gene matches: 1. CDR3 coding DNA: TGCAGCGTTGAAACAGGGGGTGAGACCCAGTACTTC. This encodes CSVETGGETQYF.

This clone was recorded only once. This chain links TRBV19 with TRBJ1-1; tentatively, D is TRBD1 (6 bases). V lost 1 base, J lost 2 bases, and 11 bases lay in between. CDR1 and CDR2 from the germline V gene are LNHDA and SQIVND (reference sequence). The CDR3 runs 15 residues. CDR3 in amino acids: CASSIGAGVNTEAFF. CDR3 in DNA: TGTGCCAGTAGTATAGGGGCAGGGGTTAACACTGAAGCTTTCTTT.

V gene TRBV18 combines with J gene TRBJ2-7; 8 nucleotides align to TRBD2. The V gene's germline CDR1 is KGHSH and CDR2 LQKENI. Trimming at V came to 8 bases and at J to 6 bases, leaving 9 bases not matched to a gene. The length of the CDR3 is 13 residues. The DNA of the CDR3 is TGTGCCAGCCTTAGCGGGATGGCGGGCGAGCAGTACTTC. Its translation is CASLSGMAGEQYF.

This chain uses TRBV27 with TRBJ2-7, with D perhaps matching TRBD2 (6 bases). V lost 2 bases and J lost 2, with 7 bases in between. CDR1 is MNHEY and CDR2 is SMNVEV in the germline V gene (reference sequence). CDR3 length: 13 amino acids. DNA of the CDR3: TGTGCCAGCAGTTTAGCGGGGACCTACGAGCAGTACTTC. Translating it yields CASSLAGTYEQYF.

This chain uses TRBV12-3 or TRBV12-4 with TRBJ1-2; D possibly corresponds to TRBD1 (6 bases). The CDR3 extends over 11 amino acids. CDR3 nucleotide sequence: TGTGGGCCCCAGGGGTCCTATGGCTACACCTTC. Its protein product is CGPQGSYGYTF.

The CDR3 loop reads CASSDAGLHTDTQYF. In DNA form, the CDR3 reads TGTGCCAGCAGCGATGCGGGGTTGCATACAGATACGCAGTATTTT. The rearrangement links TRBV9 to TRBJ2-3; tentatively, D is TRBD2 (6 bases). CDR1 and CDR2 (germline): SGDLS, YYNGEE. This CDR3 spans 15 amino acids. The V end lost 3 bases, the J end lost 3 bases, and 14 bases lay between the germline ends.

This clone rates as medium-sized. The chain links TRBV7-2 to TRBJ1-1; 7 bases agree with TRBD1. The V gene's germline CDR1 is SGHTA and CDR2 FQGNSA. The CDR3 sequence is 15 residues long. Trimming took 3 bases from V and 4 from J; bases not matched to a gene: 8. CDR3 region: CASSFEGARGTEAFF. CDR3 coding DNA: TGTGCCAGCAGCTTTGAGGGGGCGCGTGGCACTGAAGCTTTCTTT.

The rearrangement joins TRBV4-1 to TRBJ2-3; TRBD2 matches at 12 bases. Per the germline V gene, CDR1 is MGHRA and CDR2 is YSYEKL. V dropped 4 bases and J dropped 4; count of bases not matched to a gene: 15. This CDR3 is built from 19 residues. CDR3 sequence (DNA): TGCGCCAGCAGCCGATCCCATCTGGCTAGCGGGGGGGCGTCAGATACGCAGTATTTT. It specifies CASSRSHLASGGASDTQYF.

DNA of the CDR3: TGTGCCAGCAGTTATCTAACTGAAGCTTTCTTT. It is translated as CASSYLTEAFF. The chain employs TRBV6-5 and TRBJ1-1; D is ambiguous. The germline V gene has CDR1 MNHEY and CDR2 SVGAGI. The V and J ends lost 3 bases and 5 bases respectively, with 4 bases between them. The CDR3 runs 11 residues.

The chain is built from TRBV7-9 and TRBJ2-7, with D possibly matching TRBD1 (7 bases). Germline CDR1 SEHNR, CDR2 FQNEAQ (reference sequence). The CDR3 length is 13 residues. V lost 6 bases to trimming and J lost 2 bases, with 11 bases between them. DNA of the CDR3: TGTGCCAGCAGGGAGGGGGCCACCTACGAGCAGTACTTC. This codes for CASREGATYEQYF. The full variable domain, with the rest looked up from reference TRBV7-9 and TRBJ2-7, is DTGVSQNPRHKITKRGQNVTFRCDPISEHNRLYWYRQTLGQGPEFLTYFQNEAQLEKSRLLSDRFSAERPKGSFSTLEIQRTEQGDSAMYLCASREGATYEQYFGPGTRLTVT.

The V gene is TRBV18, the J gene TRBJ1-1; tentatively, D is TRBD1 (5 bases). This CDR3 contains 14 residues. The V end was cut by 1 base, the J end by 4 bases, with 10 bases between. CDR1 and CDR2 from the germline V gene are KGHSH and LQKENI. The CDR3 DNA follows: TGTGCCAGCTCACCACAGGGGATCGGCACTGAAGCTTTCTTT. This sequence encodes CASSPQGIGTEAFF. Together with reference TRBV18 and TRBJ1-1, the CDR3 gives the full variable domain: NAGVMQNPRHLVRRRGQEARLRCSPMKGHSHVYWYRQLPEEGLKFMVYLQKENIIDESGMPKERFSAEFPKEGPSILRIQQVVRGDSAAYFCASSPQGIGTEAFFGQGTRLTVV.

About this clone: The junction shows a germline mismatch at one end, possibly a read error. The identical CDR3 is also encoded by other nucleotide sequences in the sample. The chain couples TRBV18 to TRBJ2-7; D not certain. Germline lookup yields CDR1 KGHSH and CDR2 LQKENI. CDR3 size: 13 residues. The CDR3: CASSPPSRYEQYF. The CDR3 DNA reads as TGCGCCAGCTCACCACCCAGCAGGTACGAGCAGTACTTC.

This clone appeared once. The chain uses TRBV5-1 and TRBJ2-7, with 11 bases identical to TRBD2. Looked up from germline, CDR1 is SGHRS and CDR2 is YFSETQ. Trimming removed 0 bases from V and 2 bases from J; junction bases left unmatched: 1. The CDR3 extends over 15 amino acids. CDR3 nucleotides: TGCGCCAGCAGCTTGGTAGCGGGGGGGGCCTACGAGCAGTACTTC. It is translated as CASSLVAGGAYEQYF.

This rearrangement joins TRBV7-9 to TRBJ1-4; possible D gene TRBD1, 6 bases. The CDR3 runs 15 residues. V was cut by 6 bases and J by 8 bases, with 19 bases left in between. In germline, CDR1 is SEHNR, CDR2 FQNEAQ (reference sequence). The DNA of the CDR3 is TGTGCCAGCAGTTTTGACGGGGGGGCAGGAGAAAAACTGTTTTTT. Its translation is CASSFDGGAGEKLFF.

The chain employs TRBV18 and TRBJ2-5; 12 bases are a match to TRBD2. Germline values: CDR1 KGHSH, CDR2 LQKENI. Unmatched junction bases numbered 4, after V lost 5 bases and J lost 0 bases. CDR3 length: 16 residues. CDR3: CASSRTSGAYQETQYF. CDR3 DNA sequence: TGTGCCAGCTCAAGGACTAGCGGGGCGTACCAAGAGACCCAGTACTTC.

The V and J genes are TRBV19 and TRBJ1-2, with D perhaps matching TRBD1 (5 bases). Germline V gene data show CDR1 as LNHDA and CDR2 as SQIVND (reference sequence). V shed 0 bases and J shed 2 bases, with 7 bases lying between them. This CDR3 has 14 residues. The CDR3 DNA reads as TGTGCCAGTAGTATAGACCAGGGAAACTATGGCTACACCTTC. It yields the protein CASSIDQGNYGYTF.

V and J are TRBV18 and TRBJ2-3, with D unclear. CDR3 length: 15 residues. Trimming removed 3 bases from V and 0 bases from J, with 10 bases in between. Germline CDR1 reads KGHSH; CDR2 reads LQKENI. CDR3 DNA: TGTGCCAGCTCACCTGCCAGATCTAGCACAGATACGCAGTATTTT. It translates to CASSPARSSTDTQYF.

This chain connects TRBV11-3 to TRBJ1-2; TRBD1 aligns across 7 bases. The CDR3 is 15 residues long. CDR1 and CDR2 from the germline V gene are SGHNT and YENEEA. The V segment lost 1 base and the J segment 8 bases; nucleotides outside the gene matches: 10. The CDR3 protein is CASSLVNRGVQGYTF. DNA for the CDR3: TGTGCCAGCAGCTTAGTGAACAGGGGTGTACAAGGCTACACCTTC.